This T cell receptor beta chain was sequenced in a study of T cell responses to AZD1222 COVID-19 vaccine. Overall study findings and caveats: Nearly half of spike-specific TCRs reportedly go after variant regions that carry no mutations. The donor cohort was predominantly white British with a female majority, and clonal diversity may have been underestimated.

Turning to this clone: The antigen is not known.

Generated by immunoSEQ multiplex PCR, the TCRdb table keeps only in-frame clones and is missing some. Found here are 110,000 to 150,000 clones, 80% to 90% of them singletons; the top ten hold approximately 8%. Germline-derived CDR1 and CDR2 are SNHLY and FYNNEI. The CDR3 sequence is 15 residues long. Trimming left V 6 bases short and J 5 bases short, with 17 bases between. The sequences come from peripheral blood, collected on day 0 of AZD1222 vaccination. This sequence joins TRBV2 and TRBJ2-1; no reliable D call. The source of this sequence is an adult in good health. The CDR3: CASSKIPHRDNEQFF. The CDR3 bases are TGTGCCAGCAGCAAAATTCCCCACCGAGACAATGAGCAGTTCTTC.